The source of this T cell receptor beta chain is a study of T cells after yellow fever vaccination (dated by TCRdb to about 2019). Background on the whole study: Memory subsets (EM, EMRA, CM and Tscm) were sorted on a BD FACS Aria III using CD3, CD45RA, CCR7 and CD95 staining. Libraries from fractions with low cell numbers were prepared with the SMART-Seq v4 Ultra Low Input RNA kit. To follow T-cell clones before and after primary and booster YFV17D yellow fever vaccination, bulk TCR alpha and beta repertoires were sequenced over time. Two healthy male donors made up the cohort, one aged 18 to 30 years and the other aged 30 to 40 years. Blood samples were taken at several timepoints before and after primary and secondary immunization, and bulk PBMC replicates and cell subsets were isolated. Memory subsets were sorted on days 0, 15 and 45 and at 18 months after primary vaccination, and on days 0, 15 and 45 after the 30-year booster.

The treatment or condition label, as the study defines it: live attenuated yellow fever vaccine strain. PBMCs were isolated from peripheral blood using a standard Ficoll-Paque protocol. The RNeasy Micro Kit was used to extract RNA from sorted memory subsets. Points the paper makes about the study in general: In the sorted memory subsets on day 0, nearly all vaccine-responding clonotypes were below the level of detection. Because abundant contaminating clonotypes from the bulk population could be contained in FACS-sorted repertoires, computational filtering was required. A small fraction of clonotypes showed up in both the CD4 and CD8 compartments, probably as a result of convergent recombination. Compared with the primary T-cell response, the secondary T-cell response was faster but weaker, reaching its peak on day 5 rather than on day 15. Most clones expanded after primary vaccination (roughly 96% of CD4 and approximately 90% of CD8) were re-detected after the booster, suggesting that broad memory maintenance occurred. Only a couple of donors were included in the study, so the extent to which the findings can be generalized is limited.

CDR3 length: 13 amino acids, cysteine to phenylalanine. Just CDR3 DNA is preserved here, 39 bases in frame from base 1. CDR1 PRHDT and CDR2 FYEKMQ were looked up in the germline V gene (reference sequence). V gives up 5 bases and J gives up 3 bases, and the segment between their germline ends measures 10 bases. TCRdb records Illumina NovaSeq 6000 as the sequencer. TCR cDNA was synthesized by 5'RACE template switching, through which a universal primer site and unique molecular identifiers were introduced. Priming for cDNA synthesis came from both the TCR alpha and TCR beta constant segments. Library amplification used two PCR steps, and the second PCR step added sample barcodes and sequencing adapters. Sequencing of libraries was done on Illumina HiSeq 2500 (2x100 bp) or NovaSeq (2x150 bp). In the paper's pipeline: Demultiplexing of reads and collapsing into UMI consensus sequences were performed with MIGEC, and V(D)J alignment was carried out with MiXCR. Vaccine-responding clonotypes were identified with edgeR using replicate PBMC samples, with FDR below 0.01 and a log2 fold change above 5 up to day 15 being required. Each bulk clonotype received a CD4 or CD8 identity based on whether the sequenced CD4 or CD8 repertoire contained that clonotype at higher abundance. Clonotype frequencies in memory subsets were weighted by FACS-sorted cell numbers to estimate each clone's distribution across memory phenotypes. The raw public reads went through TCRdb reprocessing: fastp at Q25, MiXCR clone calling, in-frame beta chains kept. Each entry merges the rows of one CDR3 protein and shows their most common DNA and genes. TCRdb's processing, not the authors', yielded these V and J calls. In all, the sample holds over 45,000 distinct CDR3 sequences, and about 5% of those were seen once. The top ten hold around 30% of the sample.

This clonotype was counted many times. Within one base of it there is no much larger clone, and no base qualities were kept. The receptor's source is a man younger than 30 who received the YFV17D yellow fever vaccine. The chain links TRBV13 with TRBJ2-5; the D gene is not confidently resolved. The sequencing here drew on PBMCs, either bulk or a sorted T-cell subset (CD4+, CD8+, memory, or dextramer-sorted; not recorded which), taken on the day of the yellow fever booster vaccination. The DNA sequence is as follows: TGTGCCAGCAGCGATAGGATGAAAGAGACCCAGTACTTC. Translation gives CASSDRMKETQYF. When the CDR3 is completed using the reference TRBV13 and TRBJ2-5 genes on either side, the full variable domain is AAGVIQSPRHLIKEKRETATLKCYPIPRHDTVYWYQQGPGQDPQFLISFYEKMQSDKGSIPDRFSAQQFSDYHSELNMSSLELGDSALYFCASSDRMKETQYFGPGTRLLVL.